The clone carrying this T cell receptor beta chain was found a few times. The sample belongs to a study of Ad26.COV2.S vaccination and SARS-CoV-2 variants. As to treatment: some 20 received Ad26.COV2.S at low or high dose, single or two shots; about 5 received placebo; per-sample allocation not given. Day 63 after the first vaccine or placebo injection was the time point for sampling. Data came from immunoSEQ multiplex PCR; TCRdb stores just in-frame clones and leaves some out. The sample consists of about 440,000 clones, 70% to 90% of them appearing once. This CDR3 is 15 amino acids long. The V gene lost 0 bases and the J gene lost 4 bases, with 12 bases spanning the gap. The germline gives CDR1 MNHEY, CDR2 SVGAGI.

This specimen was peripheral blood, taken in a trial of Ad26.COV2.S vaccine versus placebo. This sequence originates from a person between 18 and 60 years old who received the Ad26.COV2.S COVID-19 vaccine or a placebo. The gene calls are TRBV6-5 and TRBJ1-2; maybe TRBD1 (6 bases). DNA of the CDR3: TGTGCCAGCAGTTACTCGTATGGGGACACCTATGGCTACACCTTC. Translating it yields CASSYSYGDTYGYTF.